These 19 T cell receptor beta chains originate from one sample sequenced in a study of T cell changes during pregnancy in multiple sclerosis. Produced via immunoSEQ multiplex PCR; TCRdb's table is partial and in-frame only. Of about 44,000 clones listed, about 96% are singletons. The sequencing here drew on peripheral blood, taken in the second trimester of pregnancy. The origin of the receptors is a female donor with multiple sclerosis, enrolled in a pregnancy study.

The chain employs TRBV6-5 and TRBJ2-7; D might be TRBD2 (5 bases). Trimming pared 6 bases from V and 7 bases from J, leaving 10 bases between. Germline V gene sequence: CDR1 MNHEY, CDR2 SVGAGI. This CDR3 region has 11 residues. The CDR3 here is CASSPGGEQYF. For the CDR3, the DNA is TGTGCCAGCAGCCCCGGCGGGGAGCAGTACTTC.

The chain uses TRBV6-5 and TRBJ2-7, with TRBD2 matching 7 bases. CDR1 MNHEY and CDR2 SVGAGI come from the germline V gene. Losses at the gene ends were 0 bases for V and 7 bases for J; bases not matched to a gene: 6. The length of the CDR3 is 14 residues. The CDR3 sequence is CASSYSGGSGEQYF. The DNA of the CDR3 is TGTGCCAGCAGTTACTCCGGGGGGTCGGGTGAGCAGTACTTC.

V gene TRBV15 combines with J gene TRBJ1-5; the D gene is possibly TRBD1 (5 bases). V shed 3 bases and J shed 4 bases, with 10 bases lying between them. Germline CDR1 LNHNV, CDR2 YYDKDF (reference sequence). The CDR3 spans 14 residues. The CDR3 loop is CATSSQGRNQPQHF. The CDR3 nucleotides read TGTGCCACCAGCAGTCAGGGAAGAAATCAGCCCCAGCATTTT.

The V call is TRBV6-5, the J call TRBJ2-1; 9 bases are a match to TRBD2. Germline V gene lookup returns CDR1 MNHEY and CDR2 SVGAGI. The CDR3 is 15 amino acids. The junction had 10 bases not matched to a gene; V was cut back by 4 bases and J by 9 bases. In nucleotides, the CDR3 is TGTGCCAGCAGTTCTCTAGCGGGAACGGGTACTGAGCAGTTCTTC. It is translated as CASSSLAGTGTEQFF.

DNA of the CDR3: TGTGCCAGCAGTGAATTAATAGGGGCTCAGCCCCAGCATTTT. It translates to CASSELIGAQPQHF. V usage is TRBV2 and J usage is TRBJ1-5; tentatively, D is TRBD1 (5 bases). The germline V gene has CDR1 SNHLY and CDR2 FYNNEI. The V end lost 2 bases, the J end lost 6 bases, and 11 bases lay between the germline ends. The CDR3 sequence is 14 residues long.

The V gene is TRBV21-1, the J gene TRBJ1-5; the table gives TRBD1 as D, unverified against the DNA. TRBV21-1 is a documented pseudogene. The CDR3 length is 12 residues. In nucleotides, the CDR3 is TGTGCCAGCAGCAAGGCTGATCAGCCCCAGCATTTT. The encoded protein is CASSKADQPQHF.

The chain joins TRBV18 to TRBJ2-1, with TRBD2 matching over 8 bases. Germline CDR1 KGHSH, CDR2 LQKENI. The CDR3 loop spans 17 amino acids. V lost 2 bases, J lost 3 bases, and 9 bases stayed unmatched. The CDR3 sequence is CASSPTHGGASYNEQFF. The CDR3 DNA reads TGTGCCAGCTCACCAACCCACGGGGGGGCCAGCTACAATGAGCAGTTCTTC. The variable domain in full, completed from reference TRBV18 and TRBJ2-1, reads NAGVMQNPRHLVRRRGQEARLRCSPMKGHSHVYWYRQLPEEGLKFMVYLQKENIIDESGMPKERFSAEFPKEGPSILRIQQVVRGDSAAYFCASSPTHGGASYNEQFFGPGTRLTVL.

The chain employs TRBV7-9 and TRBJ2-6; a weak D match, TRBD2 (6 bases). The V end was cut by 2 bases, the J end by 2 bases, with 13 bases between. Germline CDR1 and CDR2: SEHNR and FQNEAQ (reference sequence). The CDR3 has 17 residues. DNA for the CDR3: TGTGCCAGCAGCTTATGGCAGGGAGGAGCTGGGGCCAACGTCCTGACTTTC. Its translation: CASSLWQGGAGANVLTF.

This CDR3 is CASSEAGSGSYEQYF. DNA of the CDR3: TGTGCCAGCAGTGAGGCAGGTTCAGGATCCTACGAGCAGTACTTC. The gene calls are TRBV6-4 and TRBJ2-7; D unresolved. Germline V gene data show CDR1 as MRHNA and CDR2 as SNTAGT. The CDR3 runs 15 residues. V was shortened by 3 bases and J by 1 base, with 13 bases between the two germline ends.

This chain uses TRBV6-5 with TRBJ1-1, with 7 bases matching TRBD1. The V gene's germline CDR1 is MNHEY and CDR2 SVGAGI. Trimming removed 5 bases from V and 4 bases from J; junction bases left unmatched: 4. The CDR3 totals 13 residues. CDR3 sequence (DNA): TGTGCCAGCAGTAAAGGGACAGCCACTGAAGCTTTCTTT. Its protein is CASSKGTATEAFF.

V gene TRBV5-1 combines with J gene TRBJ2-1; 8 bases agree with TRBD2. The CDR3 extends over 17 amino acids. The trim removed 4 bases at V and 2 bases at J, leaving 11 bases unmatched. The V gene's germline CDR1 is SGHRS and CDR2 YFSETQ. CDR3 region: CASSPTGGTGAYNEQFF. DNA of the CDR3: TGCGCCAGCAGCCCCACGGGAGGGACTGGAGCCTACAATGAGCAGTTCTTC.

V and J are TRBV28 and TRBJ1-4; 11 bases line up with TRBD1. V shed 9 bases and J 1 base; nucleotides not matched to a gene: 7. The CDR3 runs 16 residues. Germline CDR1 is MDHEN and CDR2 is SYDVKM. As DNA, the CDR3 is TGTGCCAGGGACAGGGGGCAAAGAGGAACTAATGAAAAACTGTTTTTT. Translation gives CARDRGQRGTNEKLFF.

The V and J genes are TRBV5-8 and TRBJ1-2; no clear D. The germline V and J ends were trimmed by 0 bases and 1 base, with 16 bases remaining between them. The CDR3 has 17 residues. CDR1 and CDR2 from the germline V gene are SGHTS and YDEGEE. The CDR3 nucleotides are TGTGCCAGCAGCTTGGAATACCCGACCGCTAGTAACTATGGCTACACCTTC. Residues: CASSLEYPTASNYGYTF.

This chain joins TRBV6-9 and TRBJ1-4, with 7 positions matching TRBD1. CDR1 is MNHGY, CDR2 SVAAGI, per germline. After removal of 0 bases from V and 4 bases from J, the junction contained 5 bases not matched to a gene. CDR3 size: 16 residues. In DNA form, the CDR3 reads TGTGCCAGCAGTTATTCGAAAGGGGGCCATAATGAAAAACTGTTTTTT. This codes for CASSYSKGGHNEKLFF.

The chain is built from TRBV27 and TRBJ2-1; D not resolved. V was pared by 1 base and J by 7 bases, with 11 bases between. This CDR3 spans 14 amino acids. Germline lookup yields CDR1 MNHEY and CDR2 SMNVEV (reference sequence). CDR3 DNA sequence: TGTGCCAGCAGTTTATTTTACGAGGAAAATGAGCAGTTCTTC. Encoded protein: CASSLFYEENEQFF.

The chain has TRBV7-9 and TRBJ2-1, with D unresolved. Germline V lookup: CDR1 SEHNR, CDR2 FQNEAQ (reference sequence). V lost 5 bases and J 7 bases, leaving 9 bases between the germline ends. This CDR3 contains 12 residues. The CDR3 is CASSLTGNEQFF. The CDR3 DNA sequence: TGTGCCAGCAGCCTTACCGGGAATGAGCAGTTCTTC.

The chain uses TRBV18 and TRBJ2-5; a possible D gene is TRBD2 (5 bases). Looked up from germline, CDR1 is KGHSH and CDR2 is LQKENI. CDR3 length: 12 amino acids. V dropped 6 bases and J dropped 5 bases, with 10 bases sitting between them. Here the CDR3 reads CASSPSGETQYF. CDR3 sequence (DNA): TGTGCCAGCTCCCCCTCGGGGGAGACCCAGTACTTC.

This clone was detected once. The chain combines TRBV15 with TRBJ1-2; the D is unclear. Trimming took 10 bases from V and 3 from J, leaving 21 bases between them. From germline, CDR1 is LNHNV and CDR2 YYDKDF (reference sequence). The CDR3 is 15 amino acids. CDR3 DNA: TGTGCCATCCATCCCGGGGATCTCGAGGACTATGGCTACACCTTC. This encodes CAIHPGDLEDYGYTF.

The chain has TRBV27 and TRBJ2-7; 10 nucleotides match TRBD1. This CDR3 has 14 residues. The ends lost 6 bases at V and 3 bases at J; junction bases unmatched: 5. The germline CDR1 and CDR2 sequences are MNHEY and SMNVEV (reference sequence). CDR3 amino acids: CASSEGTGDYEQYF. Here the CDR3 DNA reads TGTGCCAGCAGCGAAGGGACAGGGGACTACGAGCAGTACTTC.